Following are 7 T cell receptor beta chains from one sample sequenced in a study of blood T cell repertoires in COVID-19. Profiling relied on immunoSEQ multiplex PCR, and the TCRdb table lists in-frame clones only, not all of them. The sample yields 200,000 to 250,000 clones, 86% seen once. Sample: peripheral blood. These receptors came from a woman aged 45-65 years with COVID-19, enrolled during active disease.

J is TRBJ2-2 and V is TRBV4-3, with D uncertain. The CDR3 spans 15 residues. The ends were cut back, 1 base at V and 5 bases at J, with 11 bases in the middle. The germline V gene has CDR1 LGHNA and CDR2 YSLEER. CDR3: CASSQGADGTGELFF. The CDR3 nucleotides read TGCGCCAGCAGCCAAGGGGCCGACGGAACCGGGGAGCTGTTTTTT.

The rearrangement uses TRBV27 and TRBJ1-2, with D perhaps TRBD1 (6 bases). V dropped 8 bases and J dropped 8 bases, with 18 bases sitting between them. The germline V gene has CDR1 MNHEY and CDR2 SMNVEV (reference sequence). CDR3 length: 13 residues. The CDR3 loop reads CASGGGLGFGYTF. For the CDR3, the DNA is TGTGCCAGCGGCGGGGGCTTAGGCTTCGGCTACACCTTC.

The genes are TRBV7-2 and TRBJ1-1; TRBD1 aligns across 7 bases. V was clipped by 3 bases and J by 0 bases; unmatched bases: 4. The germline gives CDR1 SGHTA, CDR2 FQGNSA. The CDR3 covers 15 residues. The CDR3, as DNA: TGTGCCAGCAGCTTCGGACAGGCCCTGAACACTGAAGCTTTCTTT. It yields the protein CASSFGQALNTEAFF.

The V gene is TRBV19, the J gene TRBJ2-1, with TRBD1 matching over 11 bases. V shed 5 bases and J 7 bases; nucleotides not matched to a gene: 13. CDR3 length equals 17 residues. Per the germline V gene, CDR1 is LNHDA and CDR2 is SQIVND (reference sequence). DNA for the CDR3: TGTGCCAGTAGTCCCCGGGACAGGGGGAGGAATACGAATGAGCAGTTCTTC. It specifies CASSPRDRGRNTNEQFF. The whole variable domain, filled in from reference TRBV19 and TRBJ2-1, reads DGGITQSPKYLFRKEGQNVTLSCEQNLNHDAMYWYRQDPGQGLRLIYYSQIVNDFQKGDIAEGYSVSREKKESFPLTVTSAQKNPTAFYLCASSPRDRGRNTNEQFFGPGTRLTVL.

The V call is TRBV4-1, the J call TRBJ2-1; the D is unclear. The germline V gene encodes CDR1 MGHRA and CDR2 YSYEKL. CDR3 length equals 16 residues. V lost 0 bases and J 3 bases, leaving 12 bases between the germline ends. The CDR3 sequence: CASSQDMPDGYNEQFF. For the CDR3, the DNA is TGCGCCAGCAGCCAAGATATGCCAGATGGCTACAATGAGCAGTTCTTC.

This clone was counted between two and nine times. The chain links TRBV19 to TRBJ1-5, with D uncertain. Between the trimmed V and J ends, which lost 0 bases and 5 bases, there was a span of 5 bases. Germline assignment: CDR1 LNHDA and CDR2 SQIVND (reference sequence). The CDR3 sequence is 13 residues long. CDR3 sequence (DNA): TGTGCCAGTAGTATAGATCTTCATCAGCCCCAGCATTTT. Protein product: CASSIDLHQPQHF.

V and J are TRBV3-1 (or the pseudogene TRBV3-2) and TRBJ2-5; possible D gene TRBD2, 5 bases. Trimming cost V 2 bases and J 2 bases, with 9 bases left between them. Germline V gene sequence: CDR1 LGHDT, CDR2 YNNKEL (reference sequence). This CDR3 is built from 14 residues. The CDR3 DNA is TGTGCCAGCAGCCAACGGACTGTACAAGAGACCCAGTACTTC. Protein product: CASSQRTVQETQYF.